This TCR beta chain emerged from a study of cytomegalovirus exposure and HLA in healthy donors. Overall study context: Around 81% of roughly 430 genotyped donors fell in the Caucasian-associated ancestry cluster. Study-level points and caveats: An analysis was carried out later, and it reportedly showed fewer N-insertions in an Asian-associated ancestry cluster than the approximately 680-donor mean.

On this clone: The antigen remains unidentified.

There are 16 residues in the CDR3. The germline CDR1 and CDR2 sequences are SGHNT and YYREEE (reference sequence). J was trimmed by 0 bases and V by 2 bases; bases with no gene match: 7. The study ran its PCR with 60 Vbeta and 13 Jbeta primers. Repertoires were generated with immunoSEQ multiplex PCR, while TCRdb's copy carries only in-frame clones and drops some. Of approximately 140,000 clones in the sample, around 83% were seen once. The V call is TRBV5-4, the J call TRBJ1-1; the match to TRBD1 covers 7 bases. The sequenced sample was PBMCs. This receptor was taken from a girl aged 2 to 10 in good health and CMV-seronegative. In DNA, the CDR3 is TGTGCCAGCAGCTTTGGTATGGGACAGATGAACACTGAAGCTTTCTTT. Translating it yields CASSFGMGQMNTEAFF.